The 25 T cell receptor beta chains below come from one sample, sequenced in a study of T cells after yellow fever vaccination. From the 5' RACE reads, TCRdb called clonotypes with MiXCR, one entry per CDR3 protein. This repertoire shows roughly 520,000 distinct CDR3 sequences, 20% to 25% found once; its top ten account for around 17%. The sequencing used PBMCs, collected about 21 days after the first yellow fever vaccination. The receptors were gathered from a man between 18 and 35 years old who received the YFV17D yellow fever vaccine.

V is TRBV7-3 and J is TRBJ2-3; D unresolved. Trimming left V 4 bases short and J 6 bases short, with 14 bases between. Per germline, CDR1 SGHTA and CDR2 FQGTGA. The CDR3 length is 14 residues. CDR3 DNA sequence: TGTGCCAGCAGCTCCCGGGCGCCTACTGATACGCAGTATTTT. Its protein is CASSSRAPTDTQYF.

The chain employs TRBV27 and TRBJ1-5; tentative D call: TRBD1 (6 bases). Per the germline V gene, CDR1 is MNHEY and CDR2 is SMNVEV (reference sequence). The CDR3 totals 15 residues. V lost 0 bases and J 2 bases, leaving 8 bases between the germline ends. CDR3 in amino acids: CASSLSAGGNQPQHF. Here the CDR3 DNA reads TGTGCCAGCAGTTTATCAGCAGGGGGCAATCAGCCCCAGCATTTT.

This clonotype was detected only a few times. For the CDR3, the DNA is TGTGCCAGCAGCTTTGGTGAGGGGTTCGATGAAAAACTGTTTTTT. This sequence encodes CASSFGEGFDEKLFF. The chain links TRBV7-6 to TRBJ1-4; maybe TRBD1 (5 bases). Germline V CDR1 and CDR2: SGHVS, FNYEAQ. V was pared by 3 bases and J by 6 bases, with 14 bases between. The length of the CDR3 is 15 residues.

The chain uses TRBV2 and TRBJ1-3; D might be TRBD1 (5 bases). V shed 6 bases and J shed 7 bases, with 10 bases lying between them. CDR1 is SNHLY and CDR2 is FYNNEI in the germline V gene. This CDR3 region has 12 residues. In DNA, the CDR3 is TGTGCCAGCAGGATGGGGGGGAACACCATATATTTT. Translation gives CASRMGGNTIYF.

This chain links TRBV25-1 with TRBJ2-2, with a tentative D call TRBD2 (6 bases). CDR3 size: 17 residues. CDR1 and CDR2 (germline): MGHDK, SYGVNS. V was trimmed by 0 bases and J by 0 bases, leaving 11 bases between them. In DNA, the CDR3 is TGTGCCAGCAGTGAATACCGGGGGAGGTCGAACACCGGGGAGCTGTTTTTT. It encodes CASSEYRGRSNTGELFF.

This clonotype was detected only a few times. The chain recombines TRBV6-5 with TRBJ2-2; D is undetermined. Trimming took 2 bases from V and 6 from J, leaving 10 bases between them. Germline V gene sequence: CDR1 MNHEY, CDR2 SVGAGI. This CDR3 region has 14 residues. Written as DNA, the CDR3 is TGTGCCAGCAGTTACGCGGAGACCTCCGGGGAGCTGTTTTTT. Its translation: CASSYAETSGELFF.

This CDR3 is CASSSRQGEDGYTF. DNA of the CDR3: TGTGCCAGCAGCTCTAGACAGGGAGAGGATGGCTACACCTTC. V gene TRBV7-2 combines with J gene TRBJ1-2; 7 nucleotides agree with TRBD1. V lost 4 bases to trimming and J lost 6 bases; unmatched junction nucleotides: 8. Germline CDR1 is SGHTA and CDR2 is FQGNSA. The CDR3 loop spans 14 amino acids.

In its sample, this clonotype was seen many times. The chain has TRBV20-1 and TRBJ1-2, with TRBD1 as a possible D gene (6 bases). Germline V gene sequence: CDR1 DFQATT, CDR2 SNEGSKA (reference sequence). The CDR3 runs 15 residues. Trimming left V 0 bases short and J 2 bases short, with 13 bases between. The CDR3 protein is CSARDSAGGNYGYTF. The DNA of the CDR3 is TGCAGTGCTAGAGATTCCGCCGGGGGCAACTATGGCTACACCTTC.

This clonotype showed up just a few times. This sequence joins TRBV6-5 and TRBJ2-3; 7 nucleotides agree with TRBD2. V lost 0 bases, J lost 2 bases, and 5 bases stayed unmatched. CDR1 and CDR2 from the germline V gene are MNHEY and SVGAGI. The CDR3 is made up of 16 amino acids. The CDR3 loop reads CASSYSGRGITDTQYF. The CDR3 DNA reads TGTGCCAGCAGTTACTCGGGGCGGGGGATCACAGATACGCAGTATTTT.

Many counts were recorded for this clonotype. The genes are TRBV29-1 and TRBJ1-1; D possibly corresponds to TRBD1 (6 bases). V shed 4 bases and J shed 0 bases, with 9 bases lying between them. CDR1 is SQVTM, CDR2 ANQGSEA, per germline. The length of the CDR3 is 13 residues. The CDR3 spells CSVARTVNTEAFF. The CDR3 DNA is TGCAGCGTTGCAAGGACAGTGAACACTGAAGCTTTCTTT.

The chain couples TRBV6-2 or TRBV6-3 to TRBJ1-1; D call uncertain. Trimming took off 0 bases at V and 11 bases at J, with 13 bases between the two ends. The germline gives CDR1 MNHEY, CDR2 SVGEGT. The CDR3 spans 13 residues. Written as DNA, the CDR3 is TGTGCCAGCAGTTACTCGAACAGACGTGAGGCTTTCTTT. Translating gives CASSYSNRREAFF.

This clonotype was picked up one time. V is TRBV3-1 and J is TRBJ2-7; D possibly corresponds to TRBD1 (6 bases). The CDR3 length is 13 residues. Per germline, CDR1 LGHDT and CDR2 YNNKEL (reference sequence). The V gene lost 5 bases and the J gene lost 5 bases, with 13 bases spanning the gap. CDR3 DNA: TGTGCCAGCAGCTCAGACGGGGACAACGAGCAGTACTTC. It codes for CASSSDGDNEQYF.

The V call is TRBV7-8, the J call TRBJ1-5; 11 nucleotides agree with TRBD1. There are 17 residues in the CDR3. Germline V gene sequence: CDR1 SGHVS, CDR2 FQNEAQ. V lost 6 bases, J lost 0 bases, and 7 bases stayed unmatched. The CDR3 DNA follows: TGTGCCAGCAGGGCTGGACAGGGGGCGGATAGCAATCAGCCCCAGCATTTT. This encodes CASRAGQGADSNQPQHF.

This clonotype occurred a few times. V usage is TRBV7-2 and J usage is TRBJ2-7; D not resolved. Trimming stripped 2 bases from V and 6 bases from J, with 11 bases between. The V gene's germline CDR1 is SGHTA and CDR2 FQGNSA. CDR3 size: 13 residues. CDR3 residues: CASSLMGLSEQYF. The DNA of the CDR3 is TGTGCCAGCAGCTTAATGGGGTTATCCGAGCAGTACTTC.

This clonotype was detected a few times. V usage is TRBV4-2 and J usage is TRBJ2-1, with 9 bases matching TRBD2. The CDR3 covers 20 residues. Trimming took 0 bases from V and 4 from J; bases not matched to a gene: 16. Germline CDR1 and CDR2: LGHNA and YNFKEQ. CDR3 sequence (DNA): TGTGCCAGCAGCCAAGACGGAGCGGGGGGCCAAGAGGGGTATTACAATGAGCAGTTCTTC. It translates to CASSQDGAGGQEGYYNEQFF.

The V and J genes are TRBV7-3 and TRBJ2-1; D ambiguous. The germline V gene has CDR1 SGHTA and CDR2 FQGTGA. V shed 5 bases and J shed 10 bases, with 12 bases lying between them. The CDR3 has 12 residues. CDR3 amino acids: CASSRNHAEQFF. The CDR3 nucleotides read TGTGCCAGCAGCCGCAACCATGCCGAGCAGTTCTTC. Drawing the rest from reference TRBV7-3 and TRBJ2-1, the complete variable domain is GAGVSQTPSNKVTEKGKYVELRCDPISGHTALYWYRQSLGQGPEFLIYFQGTGAADDSGLPNDRFFAVRPEGSVSTLKIQRTERGDSAVYLCASSRNHAEQFFGPGTRLTVL.

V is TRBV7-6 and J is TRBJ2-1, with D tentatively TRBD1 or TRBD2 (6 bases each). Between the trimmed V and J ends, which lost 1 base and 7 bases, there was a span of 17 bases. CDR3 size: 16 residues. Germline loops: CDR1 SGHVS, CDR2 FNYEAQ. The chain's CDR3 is CASSLGGARGINEQFF. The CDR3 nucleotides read TGTGCCAGCAGCTTAGGGGGGGCGCGAGGGATAAATGAGCAGTTCTTC.

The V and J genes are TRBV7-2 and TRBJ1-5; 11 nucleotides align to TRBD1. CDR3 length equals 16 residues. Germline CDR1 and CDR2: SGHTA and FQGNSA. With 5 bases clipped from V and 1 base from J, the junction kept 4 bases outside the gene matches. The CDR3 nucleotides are TGTGCCAGCAGCGGACAGGGGGCGGGAAGCAATCAGCCCCAGCATTTT. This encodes CASSGQGAGSNQPQHF.

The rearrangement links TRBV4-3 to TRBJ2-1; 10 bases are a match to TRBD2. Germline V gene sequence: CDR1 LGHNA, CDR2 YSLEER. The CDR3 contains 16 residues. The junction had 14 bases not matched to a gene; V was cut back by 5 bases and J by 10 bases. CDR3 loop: CASSYLAGGAPGEQFF. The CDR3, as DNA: TGCGCCAGCAGCTATTTAGCGGGGGGCGCCCCAGGAGAGCAGTTCTTC.

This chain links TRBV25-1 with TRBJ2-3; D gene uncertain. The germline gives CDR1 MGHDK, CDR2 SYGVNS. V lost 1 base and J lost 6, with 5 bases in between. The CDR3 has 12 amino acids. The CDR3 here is CASSESVDTQYF. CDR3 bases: TGTGCCAGCAGTGAATCAGTGGATACGCAGTATTTT.

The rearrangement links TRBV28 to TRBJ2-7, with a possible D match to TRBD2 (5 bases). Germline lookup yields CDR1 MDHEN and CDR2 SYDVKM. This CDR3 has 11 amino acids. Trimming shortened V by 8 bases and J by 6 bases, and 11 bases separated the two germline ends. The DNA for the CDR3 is TGTGCCAGCGAGGGCTATGGCGAGCAGTACGTC. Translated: CASEGYGEQYV.

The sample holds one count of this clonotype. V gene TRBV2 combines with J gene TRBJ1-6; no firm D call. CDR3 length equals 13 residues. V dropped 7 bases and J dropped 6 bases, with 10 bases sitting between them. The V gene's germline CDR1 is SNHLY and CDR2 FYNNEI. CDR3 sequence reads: CASNAVGNSPLHF. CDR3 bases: TGTGCCAGCAACGCTGTAGGTAATTCACCCCTCCACTTT.

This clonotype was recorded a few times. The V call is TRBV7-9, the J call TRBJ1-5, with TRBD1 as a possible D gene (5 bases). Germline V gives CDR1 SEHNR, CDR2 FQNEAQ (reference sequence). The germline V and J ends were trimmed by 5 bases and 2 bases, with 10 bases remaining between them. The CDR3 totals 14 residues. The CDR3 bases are TGTGCCAGCAGCGTTTCGACAGGCAATCAGCCCCAGCATTTT. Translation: CASSVSTGNQPQHF.

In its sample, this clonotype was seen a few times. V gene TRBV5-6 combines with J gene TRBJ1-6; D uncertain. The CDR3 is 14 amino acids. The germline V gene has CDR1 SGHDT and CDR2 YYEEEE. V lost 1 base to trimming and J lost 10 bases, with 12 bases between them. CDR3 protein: CASSLYSSQSPLHF. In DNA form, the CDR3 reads TGTGCCAGCAGCTTGTATAGTTCCCAATCACCCCTCCACTTT.

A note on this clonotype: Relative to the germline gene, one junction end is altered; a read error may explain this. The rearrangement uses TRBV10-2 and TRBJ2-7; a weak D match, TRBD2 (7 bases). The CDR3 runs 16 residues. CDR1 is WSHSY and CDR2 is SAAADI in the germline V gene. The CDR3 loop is CASSEGGARGKQERYF. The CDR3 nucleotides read TGCGCCAGCAGTGAGGGGGGGGCTAGAGGAAAGCAAGAGCGGTACTTC.